A selection of T cell receptor beta chains follows, all from one sample in a study of cytomegalovirus exposure and HLA in healthy donors. The method was immunoSEQ multiplex PCR; TCRdb's version includes in-frame clones alone and lacks a portion of them. The repertoire has about 120,000 clones, roughly 9.9% of them found once; the top ten carry 3%. Sequenced sample: PBMCs. These receptor sequences come from a man under 40 in good health and CMV-seronegative. Each CDR3 is given without its conserved first and last residue. Fields, in order: V gene, CDR3 protein.

TRBV5-4 | ASSLWRAPYGYT
TRBV5-6 | ASSGGTREEQY
TRBV29-1 | SSGGQRGVFYNEQF
TRBV6-5 | ASTPWVGAGELF
TRBV28 | ASSLFSRSKGDYGYT
TRBV4-3 | ASSQPQARDEQF
TRBV5-4 | ASSSAGTLTDEQY
TRBV7-2 | ASTGGATPGNTEAF
TRBV27 | ASSLSPGAVGEQY
TRBV7-9 | ASSLQNTNIQY
TRBV4-2 | ASSQDVGRRDYGYT
TRBV10-3 | ATQTGNNQPQH
TRBV19 | ASSTPDSGTYNEQF
TRBV20-1 | SAGQGKLAF
TRBV5-1 | ASSQGDRHTEAF
TRBV7-8 | ASSLLGLAYNEQF
TRBV5-1 | ASRRGQEPYEQY
TRBV11-2 | ASSLHDRSNTGELF
TRBV27 | ASSLLTAGGPNNEQF
TRBV30 | AWSVPRGQPQH
TRBV19 | ASSFAGTGAGNQPQH
TRBV12-5 | ASAGGGLNQPQH
TRBV10-3 | AISEGADSPLH
TRBV27 | ASSPTGASNYGYT
TRBV10-2 | ASSRDRGETQY
TRBV12-5 | ASERSGVYDTGELF
TRBV7-7 | ASSSGLASYNEQF
TRBV6-5 | ASSSLGTGAGYT
TRBV18 | ASSPPTGLNEQF
TRBV5-1 | ASSLGGMETQY